The 7 T cell receptor beta chains below come from one sample, sequenced in a study of T cell responses to AZD1222 COVID-19 vaccine. Repertoires were generated with immunoSEQ multiplex PCR, while TCRdb's copy carries only in-frame clones and drops some. The table has 90,000 to 100,000 clones, about nine tenths seen once; the top ten hold approximately 16%. The sample in question was peripheral blood, obtained 28 days after the second AZD1222 dose. These receptors were obtained from an adult who received the AZD1222 COVID-19 vaccine.

J is TRBJ1-5 and V is TRBV2; D is unresolved. Trimming removed 6 bases at V and 6 bases at J, with 15 bases between. This CDR3 is built from 14 residues. The germline V gene encodes CDR1 SNHLY and CDR2 FYNNEI. The CDR3 sequence is CASSLTPGSQPQHF. CDR3 sequence (DNA): TGTGCCAGCAGCCTTACGCCGGGCAGTCAGCCCCAGCATTTT.

The chain is built from TRBV6-1 and TRBJ2-7, with 8 bases fitting TRBD2. Germline V gene data show CDR1 as MNHNS and CDR2 as SASEGT. Unmatched junction bases numbered 11, after V lost 2 bases and J lost 2 bases. CDR3 length: 17 amino acids. The CDR3 spells CASSEYSPGGAAYEQYF. The CDR3 DNA reads as TGTGCCAGCAGTGAATATTCCCCCGGGGGGGCGGCCTACGAGCAGTACTTC.

The chain joins TRBV7-3 to TRBJ2-2; 11 nucleotides align to TRBD2. This CDR3 is 17 amino acids long. Trimming removed 5 bases from V and 4 bases from J; junction bases left unmatched: 9. Germline-derived CDR1 and CDR2 are SGHTA and FQGTGA. The CDR3 nucleotides are TGTGCCAGCAGCAACTTTTTAGCGGGAGGGCGCACCGGGGAGCTGTTTTTT. Translating it yields CASSNFLAGGRTGELFF.

The V call is TRBV27, the J call TRBJ2-7; D might be TRBD2 (6 bases). This CDR3 comprises 13 residues. The V end lost 8 bases, the J end lost 2 bases, and 13 bases lay between the germline ends. Germline V CDR1 and CDR2: MNHEY, SMNVEV (reference sequence). The CDR3 is CASHRGVTYEQYF. As DNA, the CDR3 is TGTGCCAGCCACCGCGGGGTTACCTACGAGCAGTACTTC.

This clone appeared a single time. The chain joins TRBV24-1 to TRBJ2-7; D may match TRBD1 or TRBD2 (6 bases each). This CDR3 is built from 15 residues. Trimming took 11 bases from V and 0 from J, leaving 19 bases between them. Germline CDR1 and CDR2: KGHDR and SFDVKD. The CDR3 region has the DNA TGTGCCAACATCCTCCGGGGGCCGAGCTCCTACGAGCAGTACTTC. This codes for CANILRGPSSYEQYF.

The J gene is TRBJ2-2, the V gene TRBV12-3 or TRBV12-4; D may match TRBD1 or TRBD2 (5 bases each). The V end was cut by 8 bases, the J end by 6 bases, with 13 bases between. The CDR3 extends over 13 amino acids. The DNA of the CDR3 is TGTGCCAGCGGACTTCTGGGGGCCGGGGAGCTGTTTTTT. Its protein is CASGLLGAGELFF.

J is TRBJ1-1 and V is TRBV30, with unresolved D. The CDR3 extends over 14 amino acids. Germline values: CDR1 GTSNPN, CDR2 SVGIG (reference sequence). Trimming took off 3 bases at V and 0 bases at J, with 11 bases between the two ends. The DNA of the CDR3 is TGTGCCTGGAGGGACGGACTAATGAACACTGAAGCTTTCTTT. Protein sequence: CAWRDGLMNTEAFF.